This is a list of T cell receptor beta chains from one sample in a study of response to subunit inactivated influenza vaccine. TCRdb re-analysed the RT-PCR reads in MiXCR, keeping a single row per CDR3 protein. In the table there are 610,000 or so distinct CDR3 sequences, around 15% of which are singletons. The sample consisted of PBMCs from blood, taken roughly 12 days after vaccination. The receptors shown here come from a man in his fifties or sixties who received an inactivated influenza vaccine. CDR3s include the opening cysteine and the closing phenylalanine or tryptophan. The D gene is left open where the match is weak. Clone size is stated in some rows and not others, as once, few, many or a class when expanded.

>TRBJ1-6|TRBD1|TRBV5-1|few
CASSPQGANSYNSPLHF
TGCGCCAGCAGCCCCCAGGGGGCCAACTCCTATAATTCACCCCTCCACTTT
>TRBJ1-1|NA|TRBV20-1|few
CSARDITGNTEAFF
TGCAGTGCTAGAGATATCACAGGGAACACTGAAGCTTTCTTT
>TRBJ1-1|TRBD1|TRBV5-1|NA
CASSIGDRGINTEAFF
TGCGCCAGCAGCATAGGGGACAGGGGGATTAACACTGAAGCTTTCTTT
>TRBJ2-1|NA|TRBV11-2|many
CASSLDFNAEQFF
TGTGCCAGCAGCTTAGATTTCAACGCAGAGCAGTTCTTC
>TRBJ1-1|NA|TRBV20-1|NA
CSARLGRNTEAFF
TGCAGTGCTAGACTCGGCAGAAACACTGAAGCTTTCTTT
>TRBJ2-1|TRBD2|TRBV4-3|NA
CASRQDVAGVHNEQFF
TGCGCCAGCAGACAAGATGTAGCGGGAGTCCACAATGAGCAGTTCTTC
>TRBJ2-1|TRBD2|TRBV14|few
CASSRGTSGAYNEQFF
TGTGCCAGCAGCCGAGGGACTAGCGGGGCCTACAATGAGCAGTTCTTC
>TRBJ2-5|NA|TRBV29-1|NA
CSVEEGTETQYF
TGCAGCGTCGAGGAAGGGACGGAGACCCAGTACTTC
>TRBJ2-2|NA|TRBV28|few
CASRLRDIYTGELFF
TGTGCCAGCAGACTCCGGGACATATACACCGGGGAGCTGTTTTTT
>TRBJ2-5|NA|TRBV20-1|few
CSASVPAGTQYF
TGCAGTGCTTCAGTCCCGGCAGGGACCCAGTACTTC
>TRBJ2-2|NA|TRBV20-1|NA
CSARFRAGLENTGELFF
TGCAGTGCTAGATTCAGGGCGGGACTGGAGAACACCGGGGAGCTGTTTTTT
>TRBJ2-5|NA|TRBV7-2|NA
CASSRRGYQETQYF
TGTGCCAGCAGCCGAAGGGGGTACCAAGAGACCCAGTACTTC
>TRBJ1-1|TRBD1|TRBV5-1|many
CASSFLQGSVNTEAFF
TGCGCCAGCAGCTTCCTACAGGGGTCGGTAAACACTGAAGCTTTCTTT
>TRBJ2-6|NA|TRBV28|few
CASSSWGEANVLTF
TGTGCCAGCAGTTCCTGGGGCGAGGCCAACGTCCTGACTTTC
>TRBJ2-7|TRBD1|TRBV20-1|NA
CSAPSSGQGWGYEQYF
TGCAGTGCCCCGAGCTCGGGACAGGGTTGGGGCTACGAGCAGTACTTC
>TRBJ2-4|NA|TRBV7-2|many
CASSSPKGILAKNIQYF
TGTGCCAGCAGCTCCCCCAAGGGGATCCTAGCCAAAAACATTCAGTACTTC
>TRBJ1-4|NA|TRBV24-1|NA
CATSDYNEKLFF
TGTGCCACCAGTGACTACAATGAAAAACTGTTTTTT
>TRBJ2-1|NA|TRBV19|NA
CASRVAGRNEQFF
TGTGCCAGTAGGGTGGCGGGAAGAAATGAGCAGTTCTTC
>TRBJ1-4|NA|TRBV12-3/TRBV12-4|few
CASRDRFSEKLFF
TGTGCCAGCAGAGACAGGTTCAGTGAAAAACTGTTTTTT
>TRBJ1-1|NA|TRBV5-1|NA
CASSSEAGGNTEAFF
TGCGCCAGCAGCTCAGAAGCGGGCGGGAACACTGAAGCTTTCTTT
>TRBJ1-4|NA|TRBV15|NA
CATREGHRREKLFF
TGTGCCACCAGGGAGGGCCATCGCCGGGAAAAACTGTTTTTT
>TRBJ2-1|NA|TRBV20-1|NA
CSAVRARDYNEQFF
TGCAGTGCCGTCCGTGCCAGGGACTACAATGAGCAGTTCTTC
>TRBJ2-3|NA|TRBV15|NA
CATSRGHPDTQYF
TGTGCCACCAGCAGGGGACACCCAGATACGCAGTATTTT
>TRBJ2-3|TRBD1|TRBV28|many
CASSLGQGGDTQYF
TGTGCCAGCAGCCTCGGACAGGGTGGCGATACGCAGTATTTT
>TRBJ2-1|TRBD2|TRBV7-2|NA
CASSSPVAGGRYNEQFF
TGTGCCAGCAGCTCCCCGGTAGCGGGGGGACGATACAATGAGCAGTTCTTC
>TRBJ2-5|TRBD1|TRBV20-1|NA
CSANGQGYQETQYF
TGCAGTGCAAATGGACAGGGCTACCAAGAGACCCAGTACTTC
>TRBJ2-7|NA|TRBV5-4|few
CASSSPTGHEQYF
TGTGCCAGCAGCTCCCCCACGGGGCACGAGCAGTACTTC
>TRBJ2-7|TRBD2|TRBV10-3|few
CAISDYTGTTNYEQYF
TGTGCCATCAGTGACTACACTGGGACTACGAACTACGAGCAGTACTTC
>TRBJ2-5|TRBD1|TRBV6-1|NA
CASTSTGIDQETQYF
TGTGCCAGCACCTCGACAGGGATTGACCAAGAGACCCAGTACTTC
>TRBJ2-3|NA|TRBV20-1|once
CSANRDTLTDTQYF
TGCAGTGCTAACCGGGACACCCTCACAGATACGCAGTATTTT
>TRBJ2-3|TRBD1|TRBV5-6|NA
CATSSPGQGTDTQYF
TGTGCCACCAGCTCCCCGGGACAGGGAACAGATACGCAGTATTTT
>TRBJ2-7|NA|TRBV5-5|NA
CASSLSGAAASYEQYF
TGTGCCAGCAGCTTGTCCGGGGCGGCGGCCTCCTACGAGCAGTACTTC
>TRBJ2-3|TRBD2|TRBV4-3|NA
CASSQMLPAGGLTRRDTQYF
TGCGCCAGCAGCCAGATGTTGCCAGCGGGGGGACTTACCCGTAGGGATACGCAGTATTTT
>TRBJ1-5|NA|TRBV7-2|NA
CASSERGQPQHF
TGTGCCAGCAGCGAAAGGGGTCAGCCCCAGCATTTT
>TRBJ2-4|TRBD1|TRBV13|NA
CASSPPDRVFPKNIQYF
TGTGCCAGCAGCCCACCCGACAGGGTTTTCCCAAAAAACATTCAGTACTTC
>TRBJ2-1|TRBD2|TRBV18|NA
CASSPRGGHRDEQFF
TGTGCCAGCTCACCACGCGGGGGTCATCGGGATGAGCAGTTCTTC
>TRBJ2-5|TRBD2|TRBV5-1|few
CASSFSPSGRSETQYF
TGCGCCAGCAGCTTCAGCCCTAGCGGGAGGTCTGAGACCCAGTACTTC
>TRBJ1-6|NA|TRBV12-3/TRBV12-4|few
CASSPSPAPLHF
TGTGCCAGCAGCCCTTCACCCGCCCCCCTCCACTTT
>TRBJ2-2|TRBD1|TRBV5-1|NA
CASSGDRVDTGELFF
TGCGCCAGCAGCGGGGACAGGGTCGACACCGGGGAGCTGTTTTTT
>TRBJ1-1|NA|TRBV12-3/TRBV12-4|few
CACSKGSGTEAFF
TGTGCCTGCAGTAAAGGGTCTGGCACTGAAGCTTTCTTT
>TRBJ2-7|NA|TRBV27|few
CASSLAGTREQYF
TGTGCCAGCAGTTTGGCCGGGACTCGAGAGCAGTACTTC
>TRBJ1-2|NA|TRBV28|NA
CASSSQSLKLQINGYTF
TGTGCCAGCAGTTCCCAATCACTGAAGCTACAAATCAATGGCTACACCTTC
>TRBJ2-3|TRBD1|TRBV7-2|NA
CASSISGTGGRDTQYF
TGTGCCAGCAGCATATCCGGGACAGGGGGGCGAGATACGCAGTATTTT
>TRBJ2-1|TRBD1|TRBV12-3/TRBV12-4|few
CASSGQSYNEQFF
TGTGCCAGTTCGGGACAGTCGTACAATGAGCAGTTCTTC
>TRBJ2-1|NA|TRBV7-2|NA
CASSLSVGVSSYNEQFF
TGTGCCAGCAGCTTATCTGTCGGGGTTAGCTCCTACAATGAGCAGTTCTTC
>TRBJ2-3|TRBD2|TRBV10-3|NA
CAILSGRASSTDTQYF
TGTGCCATCTTAAGCGGGAGGGCTTCTAGCACAGATACGCAGTATTTT
>TRBJ2-1|NA|TRBV9|few
CASSVANDNEQFF
TGTGCCAGCAGCGTAGCTAACGACAATGAGCAGTTCTTC